The present T cell receptor (beta chain) was sequenced within a study of Graves' ophthalmopathy and Graves' hyperthyroidism. Study-level information: Stable hyperthyroidism denotes an absence of ophthalmopathy throughout 18 months of follow-up.

The V gene's germline CDR1 is SGHVS and CDR2 FQNEAQ. The CDR3 loop spans 23 amino acids. V dropped 1 base and J dropped 2 bases, with 30 bases sitting between them. From RNA, the CDR3 regions of TCR beta chains were amplified and sequenced. A first-round RT-PCR used HTBI primers, followed by a second-round multiplex PCR. TCRdb re-called the multiplex PCR reads with MiXCR, one entry per CDR3 protein. Of 580,000 or so distinct CDR3 sequences listed, roughly 40% are singletons. Study results and limitations: Most expanded thyroid clonotypes above 0.001 frequency also appeared in blood.

This clonotype was picked up a small number of times. The antigen remains unidentified. The V call is TRBV7-8, the J call TRBJ1-6, with D perhaps matching TRBD1 (5 bases). Sequencing used peripheral blood or thyroid tissue (not recorded which). The receptor was derived from an adult man with Graves' hyperthyroidism. CDR3 DNA sequence: TGTGCCAGCAGCTTAGTCTTTTTCCAGGGCCGCCCTTCTTCGCTTGCCTATAATTCACCCCTCCACTTT. Amino acids: CASSLVFFQGRPSSLAYNSPLHF.